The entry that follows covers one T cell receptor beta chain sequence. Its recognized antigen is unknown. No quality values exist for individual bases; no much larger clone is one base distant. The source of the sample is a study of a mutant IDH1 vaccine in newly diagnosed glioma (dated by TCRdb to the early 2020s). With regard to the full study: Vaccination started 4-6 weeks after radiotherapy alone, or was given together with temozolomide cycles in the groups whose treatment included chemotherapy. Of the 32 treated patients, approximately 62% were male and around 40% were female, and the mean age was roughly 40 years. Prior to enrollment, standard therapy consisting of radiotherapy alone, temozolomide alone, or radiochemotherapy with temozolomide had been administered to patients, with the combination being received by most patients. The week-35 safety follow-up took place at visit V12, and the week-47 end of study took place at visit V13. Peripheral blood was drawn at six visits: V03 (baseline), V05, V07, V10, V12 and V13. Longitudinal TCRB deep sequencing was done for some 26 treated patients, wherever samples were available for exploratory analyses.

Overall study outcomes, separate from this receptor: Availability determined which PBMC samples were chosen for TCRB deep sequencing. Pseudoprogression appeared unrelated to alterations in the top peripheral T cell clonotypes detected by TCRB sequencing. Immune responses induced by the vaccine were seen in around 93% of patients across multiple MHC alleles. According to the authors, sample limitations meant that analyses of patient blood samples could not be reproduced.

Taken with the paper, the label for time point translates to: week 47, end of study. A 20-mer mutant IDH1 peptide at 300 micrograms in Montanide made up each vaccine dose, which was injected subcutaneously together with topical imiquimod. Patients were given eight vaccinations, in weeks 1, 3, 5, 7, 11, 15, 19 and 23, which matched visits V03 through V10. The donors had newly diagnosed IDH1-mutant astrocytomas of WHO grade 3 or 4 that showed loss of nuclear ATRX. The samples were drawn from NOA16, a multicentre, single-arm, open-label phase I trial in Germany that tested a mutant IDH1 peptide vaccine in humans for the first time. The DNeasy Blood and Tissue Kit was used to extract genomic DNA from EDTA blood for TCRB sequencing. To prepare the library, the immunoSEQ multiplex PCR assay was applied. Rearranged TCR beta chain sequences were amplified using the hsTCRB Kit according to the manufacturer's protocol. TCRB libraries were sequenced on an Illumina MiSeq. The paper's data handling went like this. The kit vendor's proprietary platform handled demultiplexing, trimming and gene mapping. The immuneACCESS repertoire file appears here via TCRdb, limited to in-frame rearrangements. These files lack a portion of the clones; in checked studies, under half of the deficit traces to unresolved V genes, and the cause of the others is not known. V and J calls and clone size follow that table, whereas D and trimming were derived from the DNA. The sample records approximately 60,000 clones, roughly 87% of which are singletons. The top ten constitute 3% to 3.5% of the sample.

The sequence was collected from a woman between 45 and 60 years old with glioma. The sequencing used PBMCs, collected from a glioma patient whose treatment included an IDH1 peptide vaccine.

The nucleotide sequence reads as follows: TGCGCCAGCAGCCCAGACATGAGCTCCTACAATGAGCAGTTCTTC. Its protein is CASSPDMSSYNEQFF. The chain couples TRBV5-1 to TRBJ2-1; no D gene call is confident. Trimming at the junction amounts to 4 bases on V and 0 bases on J, and the germline ends lie 11 bases apart. Sequences SGHRS (CDR1) and YFSETQ (CDR2) are obtained from the germline V gene. There are 15 amino acids in the CDR3, from cysteine to phenylalanine inclusive. The read is trimmed to its CDR3 DNA, 45 bases read in frame from base 1.